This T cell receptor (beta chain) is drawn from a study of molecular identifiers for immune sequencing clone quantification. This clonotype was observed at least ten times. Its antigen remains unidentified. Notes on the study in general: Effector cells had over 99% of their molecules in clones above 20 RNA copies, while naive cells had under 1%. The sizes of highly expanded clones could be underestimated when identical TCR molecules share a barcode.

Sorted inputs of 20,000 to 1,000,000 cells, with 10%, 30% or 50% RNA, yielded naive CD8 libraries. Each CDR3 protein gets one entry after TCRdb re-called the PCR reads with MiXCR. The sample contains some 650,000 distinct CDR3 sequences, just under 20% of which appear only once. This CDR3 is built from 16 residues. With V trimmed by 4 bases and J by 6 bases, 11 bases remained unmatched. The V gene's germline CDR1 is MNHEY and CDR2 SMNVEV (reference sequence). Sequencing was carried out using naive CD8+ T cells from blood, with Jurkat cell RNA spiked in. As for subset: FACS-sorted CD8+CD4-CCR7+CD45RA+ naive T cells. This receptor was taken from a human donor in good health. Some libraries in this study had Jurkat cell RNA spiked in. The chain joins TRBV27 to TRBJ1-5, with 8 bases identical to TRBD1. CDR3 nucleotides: TGTGCCAGCAGTTCAGGGGGCGTTGTGGGTAGTCAGCCCCAGCATTTT. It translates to CASSSGGVVGSQPQHF.